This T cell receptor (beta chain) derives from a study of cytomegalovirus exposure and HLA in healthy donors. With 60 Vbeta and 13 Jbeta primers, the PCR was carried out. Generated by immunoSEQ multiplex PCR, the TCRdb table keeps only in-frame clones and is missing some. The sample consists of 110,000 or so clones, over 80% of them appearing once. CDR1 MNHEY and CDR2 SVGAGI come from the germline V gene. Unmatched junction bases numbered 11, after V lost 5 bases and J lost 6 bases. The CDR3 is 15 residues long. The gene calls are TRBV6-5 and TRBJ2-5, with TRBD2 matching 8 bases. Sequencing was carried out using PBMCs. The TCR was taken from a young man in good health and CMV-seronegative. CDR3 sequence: CASSTPQRELKTQYF. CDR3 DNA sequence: TGTGCCAGCAGTACGCCCCAGCGGGAGTTAAAGACCCAGTACTTC.